This T cell receptor beta chain was identified during a study of T cell responses to AZD1222 COVID-19 vaccine. The study's findings and limits: Clonal diversity may have been underestimated in mostly white British donors.

CDR1 is MDHEN and CDR2 is SYDVKM in the germline V gene. This CDR3 comprises 17 residues. The V end lost 5 bases, the J end lost 4 bases, and 20 bases lay between the germline ends. Turning to this clone: Its antigen is as yet unknown.

Data came from immunoSEQ multiplex PCR; TCRdb stores just in-frame clones and leaves some out. Altogether about 100,000 clones are present, around nine tenths being singletons, with the ten largest covering less than 25%. This TCR came from an adult in good health. Here the sequenced sample was peripheral blood, taken on day 0 of AZD1222 vaccination. V and J are TRBV28 and TRBJ2-2, with D maybe TRBD2 (6 bases). CDR3 sequence (DNA): TGTGCCAGCAGTCGGAGGGTCAGAGGCGCCGGCACCGGGGAGCTGTTTTTT. This codes for CASSRRVRGAGTGELFF. Together with reference TRBV28 and TRBJ2-2, the CDR3 gives the full variable domain: DVKVTQSSRYLVKRTGEKVFLECVQDMDHENMFWYRQDPGLGLRLIYFSYDVKMKEKGDIPEGYSVSREKKERFSLILESASTNQTSMYLCASSRRVRGAGTGELFFGEGSRLTVL.